The present entry profiles one T cell receptor beta chain with its context. This specimen comes from a study of radiation and T cells in renal cell carcinoma. Data came from immunoSEQ multiplex PCR; TCRdb stores just in-frame clones and leaves some out. The profile shows roughly 120,000 clones, approximately 75% of them singletons. With 3 bases clipped from V and 4 bases from J, the junction kept 8 bases outside the gene matches. This CDR3 has 15 amino acids. Germline V gene sequence: CDR1 LNHDA, CDR2 SQIVND (reference sequence). Sample time point: blood 2 weeks post-SBRT. The treatment here: 15 Gy SBRT to primary tumor, nephrectomy 4 weeks later.

The source was blood, collected from a patient whose treatment included radiotherapy and nephrectomy. The TCR was taken from a woman aged 60-75 years with renal cell carcinoma. The chain couples TRBV19 to TRBJ2-5, with 7 bases that match TRBD1. The chain's CDR3 is CASSIRGTGVETQYF. The DNA for the CDR3 is TGTGCCAGTAGTATCAGGGGCACAGGGGTAGAGACCCAGTACTTC.